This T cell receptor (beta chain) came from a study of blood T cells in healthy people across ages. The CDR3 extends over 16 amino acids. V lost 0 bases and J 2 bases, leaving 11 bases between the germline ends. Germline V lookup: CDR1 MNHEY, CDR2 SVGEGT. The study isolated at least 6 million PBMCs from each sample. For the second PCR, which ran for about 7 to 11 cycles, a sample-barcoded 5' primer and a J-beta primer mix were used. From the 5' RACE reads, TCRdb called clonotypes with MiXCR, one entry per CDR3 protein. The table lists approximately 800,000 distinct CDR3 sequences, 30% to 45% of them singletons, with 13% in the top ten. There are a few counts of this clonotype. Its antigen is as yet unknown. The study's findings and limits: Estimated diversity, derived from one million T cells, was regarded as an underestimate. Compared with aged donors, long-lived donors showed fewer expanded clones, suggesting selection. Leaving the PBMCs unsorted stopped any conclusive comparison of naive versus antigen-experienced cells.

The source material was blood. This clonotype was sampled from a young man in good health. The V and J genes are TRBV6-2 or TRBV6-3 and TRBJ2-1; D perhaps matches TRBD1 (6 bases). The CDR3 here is CASSYSQQGAYNEQFF. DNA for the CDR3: TGTGCCAGCAGTTACTCGCAACAGGGAGCCTACAATGAGCAGTTCTTC.